This T cell receptor beta chain was documented in a study of blood T cell repertoires in COVID-19. The authors' processing: Amplification of reference gene primers was used by the study to estimate nucleated cell counts. Using immunoSEQ multiplex PCR, the repertoire was profiled, and TCRdb retains in-frame clones only, with some absent. V and J calls plus clone size are reproduced from that table; the DNA served to infer D and trimming. The sample has roughly 200,000 clones, 82% seen once; the top ten hold around 8%. CDR1 and CDR2 from the germline V gene are SGHRS and YFSETQ. The V and J ends lost 0 bases and 2 bases respectively, with 5 bases between them. The CDR3 length is 14 residues.

This TCR derives from a woman aged 80 or older with COVID-19, enrolled during active disease. The chain couples TRBV5-1 to TRBJ2-2, with D hard to call. The sample consisted of peripheral blood. The CDR3 loop is CASSLVPNTGELFF. Here the CDR3 DNA reads TGCGCCAGCAGCTTGGTTCCTAACACCGGGGAGCTGTTTTTT.